Below, 21 T cell receptor beta chains from the same sample are listed, as sequenced in a study of read filtering for tumor transcriptome and immune sequencing (dated by TCRdb to 2020 to 2022). Sequencing used an Illumina HiSeq 4000. The Immunoverse kit was used to build TCR libraries from roughly 0.4 ug RNA, with molecular barcoded adaptors covering alpha/delta and beta/gamma chains. TCRdb's own reprocessing of the public reads used fastp at Q25 and MiXCR and kept productive beta chains. One record per CDR3 amino acid sequence lists the most common genes and DNA. Counted in this sample were approximately 40,000 distinct CDR3 sequences; about an eighth of them appeared once. Roughly 30% of the sample lies in the top ten. The specimen sequenced was a population of CD138-negative cells sorted from bone marrow. This specimen's cell subset or site label, per the study, means: bone marrow mononuclear cells depleted of CD138+ plasma/myeloma cells by negative magnetic selection. These receptors originate from a donor aged 40 or older with multiple myeloma.

Ten or more counts support this clonotype. The chain employs TRBV7-2 and TRBJ2-7; D may be TRBD1 (6 bases). The V gene's germline CDR1 is SGHTA and CDR2 FQGNSA. Trimming cost V 5 bases and J 4 bases, with 12 bases left between them. This CDR3 is 13 amino acids long. The CDR3 sequence: CASSPVGGYEQYF. The CDR3 bases are TGTGCCAGCAGCCCAGTAGGGGGTTACGAGCAGTACTTC.

Notes on this clonotype: The germline gene is not matched at one end of the junction; a read error may be the cause. This rearrangement joins TRBV7-9 to TRBJ2-2; 7 positions agree with TRBD2. Germline CDR1 is SEHNR and CDR2 is FQNEAQ (reference sequence). This CDR3 spans 15 amino acids. The CDR3 nucleotides read TGTGCCAGCAGCTTCCAGGGACTAATCACCGGGGAGCTGCTTTTT. Translating it yields CASSFQGLITGELLF.

There are many counts of this clonotype. The V gene is TRBV25-1, the J gene TRBJ2-7; TRBD2 matches 9 bases. V lost 5 bases and J lost 3; bases outside the gene matches: 8. Germline V gene data show CDR1 as MGHDK and CDR2 as SYGVNS. The CDR3 totals 15 residues. The CDR3 nucleotides are TGTGCCAGCAGTAGAGCGGGAGGCCGGGACTACGAGCAGTACTTC. Residues: CASSRAGGRDYEQYF.

The V and J genes are TRBV12-3 or TRBV12-4 and TRBJ2-1; D possibly matches TRBD1 or TRBD2 (6 bases each). V was cut by 8 bases and J by 10 bases, with 18 bases left in between. CDR3 length: 13 amino acids. In DNA, the CDR3 is TGTGCCAGCCTAGCGCAGGGGCTTGGCGAGCAGTTCTTC. Protein product: CASLAQGLGEQFF.

Ten or more counts support this clonotype. The CDR3: CASSSRLAGVRETQYF. The CDR3 DNA sequence: TGTGCCAGCAGCTCCAGACTAGCGGGAGTTCGGGAGACCCAGTACTTC. This chain links TRBV11-2 with TRBJ2-5; TRBD2 aligns across 12 bases. This CDR3 is 16 amino acids long. Germline CDR1 is SGHAT and CDR2 is FQNNGV. The ends lost 4 bases at V and 5 bases at J; junction bases unmatched: 8.

The chain employs TRBV12-3 or TRBV12-4 and TRBJ1-5; D is unclear. Deletions cut 6 bases from V and 9 bases from J, with 12 bases between. The CDR3 totals 12 residues. DNA for the CDR3: TGTGCCAGCAGCCTGACATCCGGGCCCCAGCATTTT. Amino acid sequence: CASSLTSGPQHF.

This clonotype was counted only a few times. The chain combines TRBV28 with TRBJ1-2, with D perhaps matching TRBD1 (6 bases). Trimming removed 6 bases at V and 6 bases at J, with 23 bases between. Germline V gene data show CDR1 as MDHEN and CDR2 as SYDVKM. The length of the CDR3 is 16 residues. This CDR3 is CASRALVSDRDHGYTF. The CDR3 nucleotides read TGTGCCAGCAGAGCCTTAGTCTCGGACAGAGACCATGGCTACACCTTC.

This clonotype was counted ten times or more. The chain combines TRBV28 with TRBJ2-7; 9 nucleotides agree with TRBD2. Germline CDR1 reads MDHEN; CDR2 reads SYDVKM. Losses at the gene ends were 6 bases for V and 3 bases for J; bases not matched to a gene: 12. This CDR3 comprises 16 residues. The CDR3 spells CASSPAPHSGSYEQYF. The CDR3 DNA reads TGTGCCAGCAGCCCGGCCCCTCATAGCGGGAGCTACGAGCAGTACTTC.

At least ten counts were recorded for this clonotype. The chain combines TRBV6-5 with TRBJ1-5, with D unclear. CDR3 size: 15 residues. V lost 2 bases, J lost 6 bases, and 14 bases lay in between. From germline, CDR1 is MNHEY and CDR2 SVGAGI. The CDR3, as DNA: TGTGCCAGCAGTTACCGAGCCGGCTCTGGTCAGCCCCAGCATTTT. This encodes CASSYRAGSGQPQHF.

With respect to this clonotype: A read error may be the cause here, since a much bigger clone is one base away. This chain uses TRBV7-7 with TRBJ2-3; weak D call: TRBD2 (6 bases). From germline, CDR1 is SSHAT and CDR2 FNYEAQ (reference sequence). The CDR3 spans 15 residues. The CDR3 DNA reads TGTGCTGGCAGCTTATCTAGCGTGAGCACAGATACGCAGTATTTT. This sequence encodes CAGSLSSVSTDTQYF.

This clonotype was observed many times. The V gene is TRBV7-9, the J gene TRBJ2-7; no firm D call. Germline CDR1 and CDR2: SEHNR and FQNEAQ (reference sequence). The CDR3 extends over 13 amino acids. V dropped 1 base and J dropped 3 bases, with 7 bases sitting between them. The chain's CDR3 is CASSLGADYEQYF. The CDR3 bases are TGTGCCAGCAGCTTAGGGGCAGACTACGAGCAGTACTTC.

There are a few counts of this clonotype. The chain employs TRBV28 and TRBJ2-3; 9 bases are shared with TRBD1. The V segment lost 5 bases and the J segment 4 bases; nucleotides outside the gene matches: 10. The CDR3 runs to 16 residues. Germline-derived CDR1 and CDR2 are MDHEN and SYDVKM. CDR3 DNA sequence: TGTGCCAGCAGTCTTACCGGGACAGGGAAGCCAGATACGCAGTATTTT. Translated, it gives CASSLTGTGKPDTQYF.

This clonotype occurred a few times. The junction departs from germline at one end; a sequencing error may be responsible. J is TRBJ2-1 and V is TRBV27; D gene unclear. Germline V gene sequence: CDR1 MNHEY, CDR2 SMNVEV (reference sequence). This CDR3 is built from 15 residues. Here the CDR3 reads CASSSLPASCNEQFF. The CDR3 nucleotides read TGTGCCAGCAGTTCCCTCCCCGCTTCCTGCAATGAGCAGTTCTTT.

This clonotype was counted ten times or more. The chain employs TRBV27 and TRBJ1-1; D is perhaps TRBD1 (6 bases). This CDR3 is built from 13 residues. The V end was cut by 6 bases, the J end by 5 bases, with 13 bases between. CDR1 is MNHEY, CDR2 SMNVEV, per germline (reference sequence). In DNA form, the CDR3 reads TGTGCCAGCAGCGGACAGCCCGGTACTGAAGCTTTCTTT. This codes for CASSGQPGTEAFF.

This clonotype was found many times. The genes are TRBV10-3 and TRBJ1-1; TRBD1 matches 7 bases. From germline, CDR1 is ENHRY and CDR2 SYGVKD. The CDR3 loop spans 11 amino acids. Trimming at V came to 8 bases and at J to 7 bases, leaving 4 bases not matched to a gene. CDR3 amino acids: CAIGQGVEAFF. The CDR3 DNA follows: TGTGCCATCGGGCAGGGGGTTGAAGCTTTCTTT.

This clonotype was detected ten times or more. The chain is built from TRBV20-1 and TRBJ1-1; D is unclear. Per the germline V gene, CDR1 is DFQATT and CDR2 is SNEGSKA (reference sequence). The CDR3 has 12 amino acids. The V end was cut by 6 bases, the J end by 0 bases, with 8 bases between. For the CDR3, the DNA is TGCAGTGCAAGACGGATGAACACTGAAGCTTTCTTT. As protein: CSARRMNTEAFF.

This clonotype was seen at least ten times. The gene calls are TRBV5-5 and TRBJ2-7, with 12 bases matching TRBD2. The ends lost 1 base at V and 5 bases at J; junction bases unmatched: 7. The CDR3 spans 16 residues. Germline CDR1 SGHKS, CDR2 YYEKEE (reference sequence). DNA for the CDR3: TGTGCCAGCAGCTTGATCCCGACTAGCGGGAGTAACGAGCAGTACTTC. It specifies CASSLIPTSGSNEQYF.

On this clonotype itself: A read error is the likely source, as a far larger clone sits one nucleotide away. This chain joins TRBV7-2 and TRBJ2-7; D gene ambiguous. The CDR3 totals 13 residues. Germline-derived CDR1 and CDR2 are SGHTA and FQGNSA. The CDR3 DNA follows: TGTGCCAGCAGCTTAGCCGGCACCTACGAGCGGTACTTC. Its translation is CASSLAGTYERYF.

At least ten counts were recorded for this clonotype. This rearrangement joins TRBV11-2 to TRBJ2-7; 13 bases align to TRBD2. Looked up from germline, CDR1 is SGHAT and CDR2 is FQNNGV. The CDR3 sequence is 13 residues long. V lost 4 bases to trimming and J lost 9 bases; unmatched junction nucleotides: 3. CDR3 protein: CASSSTSGRVQYF. The CDR3 bases are TGTGCCAGCAGCTCCACTAGCGGGAGGGTGCAGTACTTC.

As regards this clonotype: A clone one base away is much larger, so this may be a read error. The chain combines TRBV5-1 with TRBJ2-5; 9 nucleotides align to TRBD1. CDR3 length: 15 amino acids. The germline CDR1 and CDR2 sequences are SGHRS and YFSETQ. The CDR3 sequence is CSSSLGDRVKETQYF. The CDR3 bases are TGCTCCAGCAGCTTGGGGGACAGGGTAAAAGAGACCCAGTACTTC.

This clonotype was recorded many times. The chain joins TRBV7-9 to TRBJ2-1; D not certain. Trimming left V 7 bases short and J 1 base short, with 14 bases between. The CDR3 is 15 amino acids. Looked up from germline, CDR1 is SEHNR and CDR2 is FQNEAQ (reference sequence). CDR3 DNA sequence: TGTGCCAGCAACCGACCCGGTGGATCCTACAATGAGCAGTTCTTC. As protein: CASNRPGGSYNEQFF.